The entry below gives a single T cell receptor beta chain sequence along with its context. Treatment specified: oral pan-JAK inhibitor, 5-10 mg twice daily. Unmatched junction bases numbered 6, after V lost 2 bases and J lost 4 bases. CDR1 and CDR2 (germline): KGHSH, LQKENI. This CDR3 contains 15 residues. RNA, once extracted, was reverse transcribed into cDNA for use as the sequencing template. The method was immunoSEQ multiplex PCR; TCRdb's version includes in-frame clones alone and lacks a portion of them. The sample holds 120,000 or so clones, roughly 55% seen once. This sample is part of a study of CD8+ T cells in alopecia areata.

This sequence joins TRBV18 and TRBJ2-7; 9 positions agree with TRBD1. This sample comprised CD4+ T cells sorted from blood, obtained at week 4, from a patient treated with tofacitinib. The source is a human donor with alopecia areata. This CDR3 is CASSPSTGGLYEQYF. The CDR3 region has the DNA TGTGCCAGCTCACCAAGCACAGGGGGCTTGTACGAGCAGTACTTC.